The 25 T cell receptor beta chains below were found in one sample sequenced in a study of T cell changes during pregnancy in multiple sclerosis. Assay: immunoSEQ multiplex PCR; the TCRdb copy retains only in-frame clones and omits some. The table lists tens of thousands of clones, under 95% of them singletons. This specimen consisted of CD8+ T cells from peripheral blood mononuclear cells, obtained before pregnancy. All receptors come from a female donor with multiple sclerosis, enrolled in a pregnancy study.

This sequence joins TRBV7-9 and TRBJ2-7; 11 positions match TRBD2. Germline-derived CDR1 and CDR2 are SEHNR and FQNEAQ (reference sequence). Trimming took 4 bases from V and 2 from J; bases not matched to a gene: 4. This CDR3 comprises 15 residues. CDR3 sequence reads: CASSSGTSGAYEQYF. The CDR3 bases are TGTGCCAGCAGCTCGGGGACTAGCGGAGCCTACGAGCAGTACTTC.

As DNA, the CDR3 is TGTGCCAGCAGCCCGGGGACAGAAGCTAACTATGGCTACACCTTC. Translation gives CASSPGTEANYGYTF. The chain is built from TRBV9 and TRBJ1-2; 7 positions match TRBD1. This CDR3 comprises 15 residues. V dropped 4 bases and J dropped 0; count of bases not matched to a gene: 6. Germline CDR1 reads SGDLS; CDR2 reads YYNGEE.

The chain couples TRBV9 to TRBJ2-7, with TRBD2 identical over 8 bases. Looked up from germline, CDR1 is SGDLS and CDR2 is YYNGEE. The CDR3 sequence is 14 residues long. J lost 5 bases, V lost 3 bases, and 7 bases had no gene match. CDR3 loop: CASSGTSGLHEQYF. CDR3 DNA sequence: TGTGCCAGCAGCGGAACTAGCGGTCTTCACGAGCAGTACTTC.

The rearrangement joins TRBV11-1 to TRBJ2-3, with TRBD1 identical over 9 bases. Trimming took 3 bases from V and 5 from J; bases not matched to a gene: 6. The germline gives CDR1 SGHAT, CDR2 FQDESV (reference sequence). This CDR3 contains 15 residues. CDR3 protein: CASSFLGQGVDTQYF. The CDR3 region has the DNA TGTGCCAGCAGCTTTTTGGGACAGGGCGTAGATACGCAGTATTTT. Drawing the rest from reference TRBV11-1 and TRBJ2-3, the complete variable domain is EAEVAQSPRYKITEKSQAVAFWCDPISGHATLYWYRQILGQGPELLVQFQDESVVDDSQLPKDRFSAERLKGVDSTLKIQPAELGDSAMYLCASSFLGQGVDTQYFGPGTRLTVL.

The chain couples TRBV13 to TRBJ1-5; TRBD1 is a possible D gene (6 bases). Germline CDR1 and CDR2: PRHDT and FYEKMQ (reference sequence). Trimming left V 4 bases short and J 3 bases short, with 10 bases between. This CDR3 has 14 amino acids. The CDR3 DNA is TGTGCCAGCAGCTGGACAGCCCACAATCAGCCCCAGCATTTT. Residues: CASSWTAHNQPQHF. Based on the CDR3 plus reference TRBV13 and TRBJ1-5, the full variable domain is AAGVIQSPRHLIKEKRETATLKCYPIPRHDTVYWYQQGPGQDPQFLISFYEKMQSDKGSIPDRFSAQQFSDYHSELNMSSLELGDSALYFCASSWTAHNQPQHFGDGTRLSIL.

The sample holds a few counts of this clone. The chain employs TRBV7-9 and TRBJ2-1, with TRBD2 identical over 11 bases. In germline, CDR1 is SEHNR, CDR2 FQNEAQ (reference sequence). J gave up 6 bases and V 6 bases, and 7 bases lay outside the gene matches. The CDR3 has 15 residues. CDR3: CASRTGLAEINEQFF. The CDR3 DNA reads as TGTGCCAGCAGGACGGGACTAGCGGAAATCAATGAGCAGTTCTTC. Variable domain in full (rest from reference TRBV7-9 and TRBJ2-1): DTGVSQNPRHKITKRGQNVTFRCDPISEHNRLYWYRQTLGQGPEFLTYFQNEAQLEKSRLLSDRFSAERPKGSFSTLEIQRTEQGDSAMYLCASRTGLAEINEQFFGPGTRLTVL.

The chain employs TRBV5-1 and TRBJ2-6; TRBD2 matches 13 bases. V dropped 0 bases and J dropped 0; count of bases not matched to a gene: 18. Germline V lookup: CDR1 SGHRS, CDR2 YFSETQ. This CDR3 has 24 residues. The CDR3 reads CASSLARDRAVRTSGGSGANVLTF. For the CDR3, the DNA is TGCGCCAGCAGCTTGGCCCGGGACAGGGCAGTCCGGACTAGCGGGGGCTCTGGGGCCAACGTCCTGACTTTC.

The V and J genes are TRBV5-1 and TRBJ1-4; tentatively, D is TRBD1 (6 bases). Trimming took 4 bases from V and 3 from J, leaving 16 bases between them. The CDR3 is 16 amino acids. Germline V CDR1 and CDR2: SGHRS, YFSETQ. This CDR3 is CASSRTARPSNEKLFF. Written as DNA, the CDR3 is TGCGCCAGCAGCCGGACAGCGAGACCCTCTAATGAAAAACTGTTTTTT.

The chain combines TRBV2 with TRBJ2-6, with D hard to call. This CDR3 region has 15 residues. Germline CDR1 is SNHLY and CDR2 is FYNNEI. Trimming shortened V by 5 bases and J by 3 bases, and 11 bases separated the two germline ends. The CDR3: CASSIWAFGANVLTF. The CDR3, as DNA: TGTGCCAGCAGTATTTGGGCCTTTGGGGCCAACGTCCTGACTTTC.

This chain joins TRBV10-2 and TRBJ1-2; a weak D match, TRBD1 (5 bases). V was cut by 6 bases and J by 5 bases, with 16 bases left in between. Looked up from germline, CDR1 is WSHSY and CDR2 is SAAADI. The CDR3 spans 14 residues. DNA of the CDR3: TGCGCCAGCAGCCAAGGGAAGGGGTATTATGGCTACACCTTC. Translating it yields CASSQGKGYYGYTF.

The gene calls are TRBV15 and TRBJ2-7; D may be TRBD2 (5 bases). The ends were cut back, 0 bases at V and 0 bases at J, with 9 bases in the middle. The CDR3 has 15 residues. In germline, CDR1 is LNHNV, CDR2 YYDKDF (reference sequence). CDR3 protein: CATSRDRESSYEQYF. CDR3 coding DNA: TGTGCCACCAGCAGAGATCGGGAAAGCTCCTACGAGCAGTACTTC. Using reference TRBV15 and TRBJ2-7 for the parts outside the CDR3, the full variable domain is DAMVIQNPRYQVTQFGKPVTLSCSQTLNHNVMYWYQQKSSQAPKLLFHYYDKDFNNEADTPDNFQSRRPNTSFCFLDIRSPGLGDTAMYLCATSRDRESSYEQYFGPGTRLTVT.

J is TRBJ2-7 and V is TRBV10-3; TRBD1 aligns across 7 bases. CDR1 is ENHRY and CDR2 is SYGVKD in the germline V gene. There are 15 residues in the CDR3. Trimming at V came to 4 bases and at J to 5 bases, leaving 11 bases not matched to a gene. CDR3 region: CAISASQGLSDEQYF. CDR3 sequence (DNA): TGTGCCATCAGTGCCTCACAGGGGTTGAGCGACGAGCAGTACTTC.

The genes are TRBV15 and TRBJ2-4, with D maybe TRBD1 (6 bases). The CDR3 sequence is 15 residues long. Germline-derived CDR1 and CDR2 are LNHNV and YYDKDF (reference sequence). V was clipped by 6 bases and J by 0 bases, with 12 bases between them. CDR3: CATRSQGRAKNIQYF. The CDR3 coding sequence is TGTGCCACCAGATCCCAGGGGAGAGCCAAAAACATTCAGTACTTC.

This chain uses TRBV9 with TRBJ1-1; TRBD1 aligns across 7 bases. Germline lookup yields CDR1 SGDLS and CDR2 YYNGEE. The CDR3 runs 14 residues. Losses at the gene ends were 0 bases for V and 4 bases for J; bases not matched to a gene: 3. CDR3 region: CASSVGQGVTEAFF. CDR3 sequence (DNA): TGTGCCAGCAGCGTAGGACAGGGAGTCACTGAAGCTTTCTTT. The full variable domain, completed using reference TRBV9 and TRBJ1-1, is DSGVTQTPKHLITATGQRVTLRCSPRSGDLSVYWYQQSLDQGLQFLIQYYNGEERAKGNILERFSAQQFPDLHSELNLSSLELGDSALYFCASSVGQGVTEAFFGQGTRLTVV.

The chain has TRBV19 and TRBJ2-1, with 9 bases fitting TRBD2. V trimming: 5 bases; J trimming: 8 bases; junction bases outside the gene matches: 10. The CDR3 runs 15 residues. Germline CDR1 is LNHDA and CDR2 is SQIVND (reference sequence). For the CDR3, the DNA is TGTGCCAGTAGTTGGGGTAGCGGGAGTTCTGATGAGCAGTTCTTC. Translation: CASSWGSGSSDEQFF.

This chain joins TRBV2 and TRBJ2-7; maybe TRBD2 (5 bases). The CDR3 loop spans 13 amino acids. The germline V gene has CDR1 SNHLY and CDR2 FYNNEI. Deletions cut 8 bases from V and 3 bases from J, with 14 bases between. CDR3 DNA: TGTGCCAGCTTGAGTGGAGGCGGCTACGAGCAGTACTTC. It encodes CASLSGGGYEQYF.

The rearrangement uses TRBV7-2 and TRBJ2-7; D might be TRBD1 (5 bases). Between the trimmed V and J ends, which lost 3 bases and 2 bases, there was a span of 11 bases. The CDR3 length is 14 residues. Germline V gene sequence: CDR1 SGHTA, CDR2 FQGNSA. The DNA of the CDR3 is TGTGCCAGCAGCTTCGCAGGGTCGACCTACGAGCAGTACTTC. Translated, it gives CASSFAGSTYEQYF.

In its sample, this clone was seen once. The CDR3 region is CASSIVGGYEQYF. CDR3 DNA sequence: TGTGCCAGTAGTATCGTGGGAGGCTACGAGCAGTACTTC. This chain uses TRBV19 with TRBJ2-7; possible D gene TRBD2, 6 bases. CDR1 LNHDA and CDR2 SQIVND come from the germline V gene (reference sequence). The length of the CDR3 is 13 residues. V gave up 3 bases and J gave up 3 bases, with 9 bases separating them.

V usage is TRBV4-1 and J usage is TRBJ2-7, with 8 bases fitting TRBD1. CDR1 MGHRA and CDR2 YSYEKL come from the germline V gene. V shed 0 bases, J shed 3 bases, and the junction held 7 bases outside the gene matches. The CDR3 sequence is 16 residues long. The CDR3 sequence: CASSQEPGTGDYEQYF. The CDR3 nucleotides are TGCGCCAGCAGCCAAGAACCCGGGACAGGAGACTACGAGCAGTACTTC.

The chain uses TRBV4-3 and TRBJ1-4; D remains ambiguous. Looked up from germline, CDR1 is LGHNA and CDR2 is YSLEER. Deletions cut 5 bases from V and 4 bases from J, with 11 bases between. The length of the CDR3 is 14 residues. The CDR3 loop is CASSEGLNNEKLFF. In DNA form, the CDR3 reads TGCGCCAGCAGCGAAGGACTGAATAATGAAAAACTGTTTTTT.

The J gene is TRBJ2-7, the V gene TRBV28; no clear D gene. Trimming stripped 2 bases from V and 3 bases from J, with 5 bases between. The CDR3 has 12 residues. Germline lookup yields CDR1 MDHEN and CDR2 SYDVKM. This chain's CDR3 is CASSLADYEQYF. The CDR3 DNA sequence: TGTGCCAGCAGTTTAGCAGACTACGAGCAGTACTTC.

The chain links TRBV15 to TRBJ2-3; 10 bases map to TRBD1. CDR3 length: 16 amino acids. Germline V gives CDR1 LNHNV, CDR2 YYDKDF (reference sequence). V lost 2 bases to trimming and J lost 3 bases; unmatched junction nucleotides: 5. The CDR3 reads CATSRSRGQGTDTQYF. CDR3 nucleotides: TGTGCCACCAGCAGATCGCGGGGACAGGGGACAGATACGCAGTATTTT.

The genes are TRBV27 and TRBJ1-2; 10 bases agree with TRBD1. Germline V gene sequence: CDR1 MNHEY, CDR2 SMNVEV (reference sequence). Trimming removed 5 bases from V and 3 bases from J; junction bases left unmatched: 9. This CDR3 is 16 amino acids long. The CDR3 DNA is TGTGCCAGCAGTAACAGAGGGACAGGGGTGGACTATGGCTACACCTTC. Protein sequence: CASSNRGTGVDYGYTF.

The chain carries TRBV30 and TRBJ2-1; TRBD2 aligns across 11 bases. From germline, CDR1 is GTSNPN and CDR2 SVGIG (reference sequence). The CDR3 consists of 18 residues. V lost 4 bases to trimming and J lost 1 base; unmatched junction nucleotides: 12. The CDR3 is CAWMGGLAGGPSYNEQFF. The CDR3 bases are TGTGCCTGGATGGGCGGGCTAGCGGGAGGACCGTCCTACAATGAGCAGTTCTTC.

The chain employs TRBV29-1 and TRBJ2-7, with 12 bases that match TRBD2. The CDR3 runs 11 residues. V shed 7 bases and J 7 bases; nucleotides not matched to a gene: 2. CDR1 and CDR2 from the germline V gene are SQVTM and ANQGSEA. The CDR3 nucleotides read TGCAGCGGACTAGCGGGAGATGAGCAGTACTTC. Its protein product is CSGLAGDEQYF.